This T cell receptor (beta chain) derives from a study of blood T cell repertoires in COVID-19. Study summary: Researchers got acute and convalescent COVID-19 samples from the United States, Italy and Spain.

This clone was seen once. Per the authors' pipeline: Amplification with reference gene primers provided the estimates of nucleated cell counts. Libraries were prepared by immunoSEQ multiplex PCR; TCRdb keeps only in-frame clonotypes and omits some of them. That table supplies the V and J calls and clone size; D and trimming were determined from the DNA. Found here are about 26,000 clones, 90% of them singletons; the top ten hold roughly 10%. The V and J ends lost 0 bases and 9 bases respectively, with 6 bases between them. Germline assignment: CDR1 SGHTA and CDR2 FQGTGA. CDR3 length: 13 amino acids. The V call is TRBV7-3, the J call TRBJ1-6; no clear D. Material: peripheral blood. The clonotype originates from a man aged 65 to 79 with acute or convalescent COVID-19. The CDR3 DNA sequence: TGTGCCAGCAGCTTAACTGGCTCTTCACCCCTCCACTTT. It yields the protein CASSLTGSSPLHF.